This T cell receptor (beta chain) was sequenced during a study of cytomegalovirus exposure and HLA in healthy donors. Study-wide context: Ancestry clustering placed 70% to 90% of under 450 genotyped donors in the Caucasian-associated cluster.

Amplification used 60 Vbeta primers and 13 Jbeta primers. Sequencing used immunoSEQ multiplex PCR; TCRdb keeps in-frame clones, though not all of them. This repertoire shows about 140,000 clones, approximately 84% found once; its top ten account for 1.9%. Notes on the study in general: Indistinguishability led to the exclusion of some V segments, TRBV6-2 and TRBV6-3 included. One cluster of highly shared sequence variants probably arose as a sequencing artifact.

As for this clone: Its antigen is unknown.

Germline values: CDR1 SGHTS, CDR2 YDEGEE. The V segment lost 0 bases and the J segment 6 bases; nucleotides outside the gene matches: 2. The CDR3 runs 13 residues. The source material was PBMCs. The genes are TRBV5-8 and TRBJ1-2; 7 bases fit TRBD1. The sequence was obtained from a woman aged 40 to 50 in good health and CMV-seronegative. CDR3 sequence reads: CASSLGQGNGYTF. The CDR3 nucleotides read TGTGCCAGCAGCTTGGGACAGGGTAATGGCTACACCTTC.